These T cell receptor beta chains were read from a single sample in a study of blood T cell repertoires in COVID-19. TCRdb keeps only in-frame clones here, not all; method: immunoSEQ multiplex PCR. The sample shows roughly 350,000 clones, approximately 81% of them seen only once. Specimen: peripheral blood. The receptors here all came from a woman younger than 35 with acute or convalescent COVID-19. The CDR3 runs from the conserved cysteine through the conserved F or W. The order of the fields is J gene, clone size, D gene, V gene, CDR3 protein, CDR3 DNA. D genes are given only for firm matches. Some rows mark clone size as missing; the rest say once, few, many or name a class of expanded clone.

j_gene: TRBJ1-1
abundance: -
d_gene: -
v_gene: TRBV12-3/TRBV12-4
CDR3aa: CASSLTGDTEAFF
CDR3nt: TGTGCCAGCAGCTTAACAGGCGACACTGAAGCTTTCTTT

j_gene: TRBJ2-7
abundance: -
d_gene: -
v_gene: TRBV28
CDR3aa: CASSFGRLNYEQYF
CDR3nt: TGTGCCAGCAGTTTTGGCAGGTTAAACTACGAGCAGTACTTC

j_gene: TRBJ1-2
abundance: -
d_gene: -
v_gene: TRBV9
CDR3aa: CASSVGWAGEGYTF
CDR3nt: TGTGCCAGCAGCGTAGGTTGGGCAGGCGAAGGCTACACCTTC

j_gene: TRBJ2-7
abundance: -
d_gene: -
v_gene: TRBV5-1
CDR3aa: CASSLGGTRYEQYF
CDR3nt: TGCGCCAGCAGCCTGGGCGGGACTCGCTACGAGCAGTACTTC

j_gene: TRBJ2-7
abundance: few
d_gene: TRBD1
v_gene: TRBV5-6
CDR3aa: CASSLEDRDEQYF
CDR3nt: TGTGCCAGCAGCTTGGAGGACAGGGATGAGCAGTACTTC

j_gene: TRBJ1-5
abundance: -
d_gene: TRBD1
v_gene: TRBV19
CDR3aa: CASSPQTGLSKPQHF
CDR3nt: TGTGCCAGTAGTCCCCAGACAGGGTTAAGTAAGCCCCAGCATTTT

j_gene: TRBJ2-1
abundance: -
d_gene: -
v_gene: TRBV2
CDR3aa: CASSVWRTYNEQFF
CDR3nt: TGTGCCAGCAGTGTGTGGCGGACCTACAATGAGCAGTTCTTC

j_gene: TRBJ2-7
abundance: -
d_gene: -
v_gene: TRBV7-3
CDR3aa: CASSFREGEDEQYF
CDR3nt: TGTGCCAGCAGCTTCCGAGAAGGAGAAGACGAGCAGTACTTC

j_gene: TRBJ1-6
abundance: -
d_gene: -
v_gene: TRBV14
CDR3aa: CASSQGHFVSSSPLHF
CDR3nt: TGTGCCAGCAGCCAAGGACATTTCGTGTCCTCTTCACCCCTCCACTTT

j_gene: TRBJ1-4
abundance: -
d_gene: -
v_gene: TRBV5-1
CDR3aa: CASSLEGSRDEKLFF
CDR3nt: TGCGCCAGCAGCTTGGAAGGGAGCCGCGATGAAAAACTGTTTTTT

j_gene: TRBJ1-1
abundance: -
d_gene: TRBD1
v_gene: TRBV11-2
CDR3aa: CASSSYRGGTEAFF
CDR3nt: TGTGCCAGCAGCTCCTACAGGGGTGGCACTGAAGCTTTCTTT

j_gene: TRBJ1-1
abundance: -
d_gene: TRBD1
v_gene: TRBV6-6
CDR3aa: CASSPRDSRNTEAFF
CDR3nt: TGTGCCAGCAGTCCGCGGGACAGCCGGAACACTGAAGCTTTCTTT

j_gene: TRBJ1-2
abundance: few
d_gene: -
v_gene: TRBV27
CDR3aa: CASSIERGGYGYTF
CDR3nt: TGTGCCAGCAGCATAGAGCGGGGTGGCTATGGCTACACCTTC

j_gene: TRBJ1-1
abundance: -
d_gene: TRBD1
v_gene: TRBV27
CDR3aa: CASSAAGGGLNTEAFF
CDR3nt: TGTGCCAGCAGTGCCGCCGGAGGGGGCCTGAACACTGAAGCTTTCTTT

j_gene: TRBJ2-1
abundance: -
d_gene: -
v_gene: TRBV14
CDR3aa: CASSSGRGNNEQFF
CDR3nt: TGTGCCAGCAGTTCCGGTCGAGGAAACAATGAGCAGTTCTTC

j_gene: TRBJ1-5
abundance: -
d_gene: TRBD1
v_gene: TRBV30
CDR3aa: CAWQGENQPQHF
CDR3nt: TGTGCCTGGCAGGGGGAGAATCAGCCCCAGCATTTT

j_gene: TRBJ2-3
abundance: once
d_gene: TRBD2
v_gene: TRBV5-1
CDR3aa: CASSRGLAGETDTQYF
CDR3nt: TGCGCCAGCAGCAGGGGACTAGCGGGGGAGACAGATACGCAGTATTTT

j_gene: TRBJ2-7
abundance: -
d_gene: TRBD2
v_gene: TRBV19
CDR3aa: CASSTGLAPYEQYF
CDR3nt: TGTGCCAGTAGTACTGGACTAGCGCCCTACGAGCAGTACTTC

j_gene: TRBJ2-7
abundance: -
d_gene: -
v_gene: TRBV15
CDR3aa: CATSRGGQSYEQYF
CDR3nt: TGTGCCACCAGCAGAGGCGGACAGTCCTACGAGCAGTACTTC

j_gene: TRBJ1-1
abundance: -
d_gene: TRBD1
v_gene: TRBV11-2
CDR3aa: CASSTFSGQGAYTEAFF
CDR3nt: TGTGCCAGCAGCACCTTTTCCGGACAGGGGGCTTACACTGAAGCTTTCTTT

j_gene: TRBJ2-1
abundance: -
d_gene: -
v_gene: TRBV28
CDR3aa: CASRPNRENEQFF
CDR3nt: TGTGCCAGCAGGCCAAACAGGGAAAATGAGCAGTTCTTC

j_gene: TRBJ1-2
abundance: few
d_gene: TRBD1
v_gene: TRBV10-1
CDR3aa: CASSEPWGQSRDYGYTF
CDR3nt: TGCGCCAGCAGTGAGCCCTGGGGACAGTCTAGGGACTATGGCTACACCTTC

j_gene: TRBJ1-2
abundance: -
d_gene: TRBD1
v_gene: TRBV6-1
CDR3aa: CASSEGPTGFYGYTF
CDR3nt: TGTGCCAGCAGTGAAGGCCCGACAGGGTTCTATGGCTACACCTTC

j_gene: TRBJ1-2
abundance: -
d_gene: -
v_gene: TRBV5-6
CDR3aa: CASSFVRGGYGYTF
CDR3nt: TGTGCCAGCAGCTTTGTCAGGGGTGGATATGGCTACACCTTC

j_gene: TRBJ2-7
abundance: -
d_gene: TRBD2
v_gene: TRBV3-1/TRBV3-2
CDR3aa: CASSQLSGVPEQYF
CDR3nt: TGTGCCAGCAGCCAACTTAGCGGGGTGCCCGAGCAGTACTTC

j_gene: TRBJ2-3
abundance: -
d_gene: TRBD2
v_gene: TRBV19
CDR3aa: CASSIGRLPGLAGGNTDTQYF
CDR3nt: TGTGCCAGTAGTATAGGACGGCTTCCGGGACTAGCGGGGGGAAACACAGATACGCAGTATTTT

j_gene: TRBJ2-7
abundance: -
d_gene: TRBD2
v_gene: TRBV3-1/TRBV3-2
CDR3aa: CASSQEASGAPVSYEQYF
CDR3nt: TGTGCCAGCAGCCAAGAGGCTAGCGGGGCGCCTGTCTCCTACGAGCAGTACTTC

j_gene: TRBJ1-2
abundance: -
d_gene: -
v_gene: TRBV30
CDR3aa: CAWIGFRDNYGYTF
CDR3nt: TGTGCCTGGATTGGGTTCAGGGATAACTATGGCTACACCTTC

j_gene: TRBJ1-1
abundance: -
d_gene: -
v_gene: TRBV5-5
CDR3aa: CASTSRDEAFF
CDR3nt: TGTGCCAGCACCAGCCGGGATGAAGCTTTCTTT

j_gene: TRBJ1-1
abundance: -
d_gene: -
v_gene: TRBV19
CDR3aa: CASSIGEAFMTFF
CDR3nt: TGTGCCAGTAGTATAGGGGAGGCTTTCATGACTTTCTTT

j_gene: TRBJ1-3
abundance: -
d_gene: -
v_gene: TRBV3-1/TRBV3-2
CDR3aa: CASSPGVPNTIYF
CDR3nt: TGTGCCAGCAGCCCGGGGGTCCCCAACACCATATATTTT

j_gene: TRBJ2-7
abundance: -
d_gene: TRBD1
v_gene: TRBV27
CDR3aa: CASRRDSFYEQYF
CDR3nt: TGTGCCAGCCGCCGGGACAGTTTCTACGAGCAGTACTTC

j_gene: TRBJ1-6
abundance: -
d_gene: -
v_gene: TRBV4-2
CDR3aa: CASSQAGDYNSPLHF
CDR3nt: TGTGCCAGCAGCCAGGCGGGGGACTATAATTCACCCCTCCACTTT

j_gene: TRBJ1-4
abundance: -
d_gene: -
v_gene: TRBV6-5
CDR3aa: CASSYYKATNEKLFF
CDR3nt: TGTGCCAGCAGTTACTACAAAGCAACTAATGAAAAACTGTTTTTT

j_gene: TRBJ2-3
abundance: -
d_gene: -
v_gene: TRBV24-1
CDR3aa: CATGATNTDTQYF
CDR3nt: TGTGCCACGGGGGCAACGAACACAGATACGCAGTATTTT

j_gene: TRBJ1-6
abundance: once
d_gene: TRBD1
v_gene: TRBV7-8
CDR3aa: CASSRSQGLDNSPLHF
CDR3nt: TGTGCCAGCAGCCGATCACAGGGGTTGGATAATTCACCCCTCCACTTT

j_gene: TRBJ2-2
abundance: few
d_gene: TRBD2
v_gene: TRBV29-1
CDR3aa: CSVRWGGGELFF
CDR3nt: TGCAGCGTTAGGTGGGGGGGCGGGGAGCTGTTTTTT

j_gene: TRBJ2-1
abundance: -
d_gene: TRBD1
v_gene: TRBV30
CDR3aa: CAWGLRDRGFDEQFF
CDR3nt: TGTGCCTGGGGCCTCCGGGACAGGGGTTTCGATGAGCAGTTCTTC

j_gene: TRBJ1-4
abundance: -
d_gene: TRBD1
v_gene: TRBV24-1
CDR3aa: CATSEGQGIGKLFF
CDR3nt: TGTGCCACCAGCGAGGGACAGGGGATTGGTAAACTGTTTTTT

j_gene: TRBJ2-5
abundance: -
d_gene: TRBD2
v_gene: TRBV19
CDR3aa: CASSWGGAASGTGETQYF
CDR3nt: TGTGCCAGTAGTTGGGGTGGAGCGGCTAGCGGGACGGGGGAGACCCAGTACTTC

j_gene: TRBJ1-6
abundance: -
d_gene: -
v_gene: TRBV5-5
CDR3aa: CASSLASGGPFHF
CDR3nt: TGTGCCAGCAGCTTGGCCAGTGGGGGCCCGTTCCACTTT

j_gene: TRBJ2-7
abundance: -
d_gene: -
v_gene: TRBV19
CDR3aa: CASSLTVPSYEQYF
CDR3nt: TGTGCCAGTAGCCTGACAGTCCCCTCCTACGAGCAGTACTTC

j_gene: TRBJ2-1
abundance: -
d_gene: TRBD2
v_gene: TRBV5-6
CDR3aa: CASKSSGGTYNEQFF
CDR3nt: TGTGCCAGCAAGTCTAGCGGAGGGACCTACAATGAGCAGTTCTTC